The 30 T cell receptor beta chains below were found in one sample sequenced in a study of blood T cell repertoires in COVID-19. Measured with immunoSEQ multiplex PCR; TCRdb has only the in-frame clones, and not every one. The sample shows fewer than 450,000 clones, about 88% of them seen only once. The material sequenced was PBMCs or T cells enriched from blood (not recorded which). Receptor source: a woman in her twenties or thirties who had recovered from COVID-19.

V and J are TRBV27 and TRBJ1-5; no definite D call. The CDR3 runs 15 residues. The germline V and J ends were trimmed by 6 bases and 7 bases, with 19 bases remaining between them. Per germline, CDR1 MNHEY and CDR2 SMNVEV (reference sequence). CDR3 DNA sequence: TGTGCCAGCAGCGCCCGGGGTGGGTCTAGCCAGCCCCAGCATTTT. Residues: CASSARGGSSQPQHF.

This chain uses TRBV5-4 with TRBJ2-5; 10 nucleotides line up with TRBD2. This CDR3 comprises 15 residues. In germline, CDR1 is SGHNT, CDR2 YYREEE (reference sequence). V shed 0 bases and J 3 bases; nucleotides not matched to a gene: 2. CDR3 amino acids: CASSLATSGEETQYF. The DNA of the CDR3 is TGTGCCAGCAGCTTGGCCACTAGCGGGGAAGAGACCCAGTACTTC.

The chain employs TRBV7-2 and TRBJ1-2, with a tentative D call TRBD1 (5 bases). Germline V gene data show CDR1 as SGHTA and CDR2 as FQGNSA. CDR3 length equals 14 residues. Trimming left V 1 base short and J 10 bases short, with 16 bases between. The DNA for the CDR3 is TGTGCCAGCAGCTTAGTATTCGGAAGGGGTAACTACACCTTC. This gives the protein CASSLVFGRGNYTF.

Here the CDR3 reads CASSLPGTGVYGYTF. The CDR3 DNA sequence: TGTGCCAGCAGTTTACCCGGGACAGGGGTCTATGGCTACACCTTC. The chain joins TRBV28 to TRBJ1-2, with TRBD1 matching over 10 bases. CDR3 size: 15 residues. J lost 4 bases, V lost 2 bases, and 4 bases had no gene match. CDR1 is MDHEN, CDR2 SYDVKM, per germline.

The chain is built from TRBV30 and TRBJ1-6, with 7 bases matching TRBD1. CDR3 length: 14 amino acids. Germline V CDR1 and CDR2: GTSNPN, SVGIG (reference sequence). Trimming cost V 3 bases and J 7 bases; bases outside gene matches: 6. The CDR3 region has the DNA TGTGCCTGGAGCACAGGGGTACAAAATTCACCCCTCCACTTT. Encoded protein: CAWSTGVQNSPLHF.

CDR3 sequence: CASSPWDRAYEQYF. The DNA for the CDR3 is TGTGCCAGCAGCCCTTGGGACAGAGCCTACGAGCAGTACTTC. The chain recombines TRBV14 with TRBJ2-7; TRBD1 matches 7 bases. Germline V gene sequence: CDR1 SGHDN, CDR2 FVKESK. V shed 4 bases and J 2 bases; nucleotides not matched to a gene: 5. The CDR3 is made up of 14 amino acids. The complete variable domain, with remaining parts taken from reference TRBV14 and TRBJ2-7, reads EAGVTQFPSHSVIEKGQTVTLRCDPISGHDNLYWYRRVMGKEIKFLLHFVKESKQDESGMPNNRFLAERTGGTYSTLKVQPAELEDSGVYFCASSPWDRAYEQYFGPGTRLTVT.

The chain uses TRBV9 and TRBJ1-1; 9 positions match TRBD1. CDR3 length: 18 amino acids. Germline lookup yields CDR1 SGDLS and CDR2 YYNGEE. With 6 bases clipped from V and 5 bases from J, the junction kept 20 bases outside the gene matches. CDR3 sequence reads: CASIRRDREVDRRTEAFF. CDR3 DNA: TGTGCCAGCATCCGTAGGGACAGGGAAGTGGATAGGCGGACTGAAGCTTTCTTT.

This rearrangement joins TRBV6-1 to TRBJ1-2, with 7 bases identical to TRBD1. This CDR3 region has 14 residues. With 3 bases clipped from V and 3 bases from J, the junction kept 4 bases outside the gene matches. From germline, CDR1 is MNHNS and CDR2 SASEGT. CDR3 in DNA: TGTGCCAGCAGTGAGGTACAGGGGCACTATGGCTACACCTTC. This sequence encodes CASSEVQGHYGYTF.

The V and J genes are TRBV7-2 and TRBJ2-7; D is unresolved. The CDR3 totals 14 residues. V shed 3 bases and J shed 2 bases, with 11 bases lying between them. Germline CDR1 is SGHTA and CDR2 is FQGNSA. The CDR3 protein is CASSFSEITYEQYF. Written as DNA, the CDR3 is TGTGCCAGCAGCTTCTCAGAAATTACCTACGAGCAGTACTTC.

The table lists this clone with a few counts. The genes are TRBV5-8 and TRBJ2-7; 7 nucleotides line up with TRBD2. The CDR3 sequence is 17 residues long. CDR1 and CDR2 from the germline V gene are SGHTS and YDEGEE. V was pared by 0 bases and J by 1 base, with 10 bases of the junction left unmatched. The CDR3 protein is CASSLGPGAGDSYEQYF. In DNA form, the CDR3 reads TGTGCCAGCAGCTTGGGCCCCGGGGCGGGGGATTCCTACGAGCAGTACTTC.

The rearrangement links TRBV4-1 to TRBJ1-2, with a weak D call TRBD1 (5 bases). CDR3 size: 17 residues. V was clipped by 3 bases and J by 3 bases, with 20 bases between them. Germline assignment: CDR1 MGHRA and CDR2 YSYEKL. This chain's CDR3 is CASSQTERSRRDYGYTF. CDR3 DNA sequence: TGCGCCAGCAGCCAGACCGAAAGATCGCGCAGGGACTATGGCTACACCTTC.

The chain couples TRBV16 to TRBJ2-5; possibly TRBD1 for D (5 bases). The CDR3 consists of 14 residues. The germline V and J ends were trimmed by 0 bases and 7 bases, with 12 bases remaining between them. Germline V CDR1 and CDR2: KGHSY, FQNENV. CDR3 DNA: TGTGCCAGCAGCCAATCAGGCAGGGAAGGGACCCAGTACTTC. Translating it yields CASSQSGREGTQYF.

At least ten counts were recorded for this clone. The chain combines TRBV19 with TRBJ1-2; D is possibly TRBD1 (6 bases). The CDR3 is 12 amino acids. The ends were cut back, 5 bases at V and 7 bases at J, with 11 bases in the middle. CDR1 and CDR2 from the germline V gene are LNHDA and SQIVND (reference sequence). DNA of the CDR3: TGTGCCAGTAGTGTCAGGGGCCGTGGCTACACCTTC. Residues: CASSVRGRGYTF.

This chain uses TRBV9 with TRBJ2-1; D ambiguous. CDR1 is SGDLS, CDR2 YYNGEE, per germline. There are 14 residues in the CDR3. Trimming shortened V by 5 bases and J by 2 bases, and 11 bases separated the two germline ends. The CDR3 DNA follows: TGTGCCAGCAGTAGCAATGGCGCCTACAATGAGCAGTTCTTC. Amino acid sequence: CASSSNGAYNEQFF.

This clone was found once. The chain carries TRBV9 and TRBJ1-6, with D uncertain. The CDR3 sequence is 14 residues long. Germline assignment: CDR1 SGDLS and CDR2 YYNGEE. The ends were cut back, 3 bases at V and 8 bases at J, with 12 bases in the middle. The CDR3 DNA sequence: TGTGCCAGCAGCGAGCGGTCCTCGGATTCACCCCTCCACTTT. This sequence encodes CASSERSSDSPLHF.

J is TRBJ2-1 and V is TRBV19; possibly TRBD2 for D (6 bases). Trimming shortened V by 6 bases and J by 4 bases, and 16 bases separated the two germline ends. The CDR3 loop spans 15 amino acids. CDR1 and CDR2 (germline): LNHDA, SQIVND (reference sequence). CDR3: CASSSEAGRYNEQFF. The CDR3 DNA reads TGTGCCAGTAGCAGCGAGGCGGGGCGGTACAATGAGCAGTTCTTC.

The chain joins TRBV6-5 to TRBJ2-5; a weak D match, TRBD1 (5 bases). The V gene lost 3 bases and the J gene lost 4 bases, with 18 bases spanning the gap. The CDR3 is 16 residues long. The germline gives CDR1 MNHEY, CDR2 SVGAGI. The CDR3 spells CASSYGWTPSGETQYF. The CDR3 coding sequence is TGTGCCAGCAGTTATGGATGGACACCATCGGGAGAGACCCAGTACTTC.

The rearrangement uses TRBV9 and TRBJ1-3; perhaps TRBD1 as D (6 bases). Germline V gene sequence: CDR1 SGDLS, CDR2 YYNGEE. The CDR3 has 17 amino acids. The germline V and J ends were trimmed by 2 bases and 0 bases, with 15 bases remaining between them. The CDR3 coding sequence is TGTGCCAGCAGCGTTACTCAGGGGCTTAACTCTGGAAACACCATATATTTT. Amino acid sequence: CASSVTQGLNSGNTIYF.

The V gene is TRBV5-6, the J gene TRBJ1-2; maybe TRBD1 (5 bases). V was pared by 4 bases and J by 3 bases, with 10 bases between. Germline CDR1 reads SGHDT; CDR2 reads YYEEEE. The CDR3 totals 13 residues. CDR3 residues: CASSLGRDYGYTF. CDR3 nucleotides: TGTGCCAGCAGCCTGGGACGGGACTATGGCTACACCTTC.

The chain recombines TRBV5-1 with TRBJ2-1, with 9 bases identical to TRBD2. The V gene's germline CDR1 is SGHRS and CDR2 YFSETQ. This CDR3 is 15 amino acids long. The J segment lost 7 bases and the V segment lost 6 bases, leaving 11 bases of the junction unmatched. CDR3 bases: TGCGCCAGCATCCTAACTATAGCGGGGGTAAATGAGCAGTTCTTC. Its protein product is CASILTIAGVNEQFF. Full variable domain (remainder filled in from reference TRBV5-1 and TRBJ2-1): KAGVTQTPRYLIKTRGQQVTLSCSPISGHRSVSWYQQTPGQGLQFLFEYFSETQRNKGNFPGRFSGRQFSNSRSEMNVSTLELGDSALYLCASILTIAGVNEQFFGPGTRLTVL.

This chain links TRBV6-2 or TRBV6-3 with TRBJ2-3, with TRBD2 as a possible D gene (6 bases). V was shortened by 6 bases and J by 11 bases, with 24 bases between the two germline ends. CDR3 length equals 15 residues. Germline-derived CDR1 and CDR2 are MNHEY and SVGEGT. CDR3 nucleotide sequence: TGTGCCAGCAGACCTTCGGGGGACGGCCCCAGGAGGCAGTATTTT. This gives the protein CASRPSGDGPRRQYF.

About this clone itself: The junction shows a germline mismatch at one end, possibly a read error. The chain recombines TRBV30 with TRBJ1-2, with TRBD1 as a possible D gene (5 bases). This CDR3 is 11 amino acids long. Germline V gene sequence: CDR1 GTSNPN, CDR2 SVGIG (reference sequence). The CDR3 sequence: CACSAGLGYTF. DNA for the CDR3: TGTGCCTGTAGTGCAGGGTTGGGCTACACCTTC. Filled out from reference TRBV30 and TRBJ1-2, the complete variable domain reads SQTIHQWPATLVQPVGSPLSLECTVEGTSNPNLYWYRQAAGRGLQLLFYSVGIGQISSEVPQNLSASRPQDRQFILSSKKLLLSDSGFYLCACSAGLGYTFGSGTRLTVV.

V usage is TRBV14 and J usage is TRBJ1-2; weak D call: TRBD1 (6 bases). V was pared by 1 base and J by 3 bases, with 12 bases between. Germline loops: CDR1 SGHDN, CDR2 FVKESK. The CDR3 consists of 15 residues. The CDR3, as DNA: TGTGCCAGCAGCCAAGCCCAAGGACAGTACTATGGCTACACCTTC. This gives the protein CASSQAQGQYYGYTF.

This chain uses TRBV19 with TRBJ2-1; the D gene is possibly TRBD2 (6 bases). The germline gives CDR1 LNHDA, CDR2 SQIVND (reference sequence). The V gene lost 3 bases and the J gene lost 2 bases, with 11 bases spanning the gap. The CDR3 is 15 amino acids. CDR3 residues: CASSMWPGAYNEQFF. The CDR3 DNA follows: TGTGCCAGTAGTATGTGGCCGGGGGCCTACAATGAGCAGTTCTTC.

This clone was seen just once. This chain uses TRBV28 with TRBJ1-2; D is perhaps TRBD1 (6 bases). The V gene's germline CDR1 is MDHEN and CDR2 SYDVKM. The CDR3 runs to 13 residues. The V gene lost 8 bases and the J gene lost 4 bases, with 14 bases spanning the gap. The CDR3 protein is CASGATGGYGYTF. CDR3 in DNA: TGTGCCAGCGGTGCGACAGGAGGCTATGGCTACACCTTC.

V gene TRBV5-1 combines with J gene TRBJ1-1, with D perhaps TRBD1 (5 bases). The CDR3 contains 16 residues. V was trimmed by 0 bases and J by 1 base, leaving 13 bases between them. Per germline, CDR1 SGHRS and CDR2 YFSETQ. Here the CDR3 DNA reads TGCGCCAGCAGCTTGGGCCGGGGAGGGACGAACACTGAAGCTTTCTTT. Translating it yields CASSLGRGGTNTEAFF.

CDR3 DNA: TGTGCCAGCAGTCCGATCGGACTAGCGGATTCCTACAATGAGCAGTTCTTC. Encoded protein: CASSPIGLADSYNEQFF. The V gene is TRBV6-6, the J gene TRBJ2-1, with 10 bases matching TRBD2. V lost 5 bases to trimming and J lost 1 base; unmatched junction nucleotides: 8. Germline values: CDR1 MNHNY, CDR2 SVGAGI (reference sequence). The CDR3 sequence is 17 residues long.

The chain has TRBV18 and TRBJ1-5; D perhaps matches TRBD1 (5 bases). This CDR3 contains 14 residues. Germline CDR1 and CDR2: KGHSH and LQKENI. Trimming removed 3 bases from V and 1 base from J, with 7 bases in between. The CDR3 is CASSPTESNQPQHF. CDR3 in DNA: TGTGCCAGCTCACCGACAGAGAGCAATCAGCCCCAGCATTTT. Supplemented by reference TRBV18 and TRBJ1-5, the full variable domain reads NAGVMQNPRHLVRRRGQEARLRCSPMKGHSHVYWYRQLPEEGLKFMVYLQKENIIDESGMPKERFSAEFPKEGPSILRIQQVVRGDSAAYFCASSPTESNQPQHFGDGTRLSIL.

J is TRBJ2-5 and V is TRBV6-2 or TRBV6-3, with a tentative D call TRBD1 (5 bases). V dropped 1 base and J dropped 4 bases, with 16 bases sitting between them. The CDR3 sequence is 16 residues long. Germline assignment: CDR1 MNHEY and CDR2 SVGEGT. The CDR3 nucleotides are TGTGCCAGCAGTTACTTGGGGCCCGGTAACCCAGAGACCCAGTACTTC. This codes for CASSYLGPGNPETQYF.

The chain joins TRBV3-1 (or the pseudogene TRBV3-2) to TRBJ2-5; 16 nucleotides align to TRBD2. In germline, CDR1 is LGHDT, CDR2 YNNKEL (reference sequence). CDR3 length: 19 amino acids. Trimming at V came to 11 bases and at J to 2 bases, leaving 17 bases not matched to a gene. The CDR3 spells CAVAKSGTSGGARQETQYF. In DNA form, the CDR3 reads TGTGCCGTTGCTAAGTCGGGGACTAGCGGGGGGGCGAGGCAAGAGACCCAGTACTTC.